This TCR beta chain was recovered during a study of T cell responses to AZD1222 COVID-19 vaccine. The table came from immunoSEQ multiplex PCR; TCRdb's copy has only in-frame clones and leaves some out. The table has 200,000 or so clones, 93% seen once. Both about-4-week and about-12-week second-dose recipients were combined. Trimming took 3 bases from V and 7 from J, leaving 12 bases between them. The CDR3 contains 14 residues. The germline V gene encodes CDR1 WSHSY and CDR2 SAAADI. This TCR was recovered from an adult who received the AZD1222 COVID-19 vaccine. Sequencing used peripheral blood, obtained 28 days after the second AZD1222 dose. The J gene is TRBJ1-4, the V gene TRBV10-2, with D unresolved. The CDR3 spells CASSDGQLGEKLFF. The CDR3 nucleotides are TGCGCCAGCAGTGACGGCCAACTAGGTGAAAAACTGTTTTTT.